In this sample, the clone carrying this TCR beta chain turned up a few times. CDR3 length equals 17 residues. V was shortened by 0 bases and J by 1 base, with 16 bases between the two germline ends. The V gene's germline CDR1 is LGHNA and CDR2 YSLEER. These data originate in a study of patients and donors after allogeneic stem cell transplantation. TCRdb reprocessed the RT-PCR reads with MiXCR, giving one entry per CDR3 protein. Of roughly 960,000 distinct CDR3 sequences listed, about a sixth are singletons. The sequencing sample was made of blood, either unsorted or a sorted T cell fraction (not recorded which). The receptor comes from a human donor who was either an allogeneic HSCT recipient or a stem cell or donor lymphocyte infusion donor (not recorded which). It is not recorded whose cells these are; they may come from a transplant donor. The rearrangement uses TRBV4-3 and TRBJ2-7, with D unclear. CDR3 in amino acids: CASSQEGPGNPSYEQYF. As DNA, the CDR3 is TGCGCCAGCAGCCAAGAGGGTCCGGGTAACCCTTCCTACGAGCAGTACTTC.